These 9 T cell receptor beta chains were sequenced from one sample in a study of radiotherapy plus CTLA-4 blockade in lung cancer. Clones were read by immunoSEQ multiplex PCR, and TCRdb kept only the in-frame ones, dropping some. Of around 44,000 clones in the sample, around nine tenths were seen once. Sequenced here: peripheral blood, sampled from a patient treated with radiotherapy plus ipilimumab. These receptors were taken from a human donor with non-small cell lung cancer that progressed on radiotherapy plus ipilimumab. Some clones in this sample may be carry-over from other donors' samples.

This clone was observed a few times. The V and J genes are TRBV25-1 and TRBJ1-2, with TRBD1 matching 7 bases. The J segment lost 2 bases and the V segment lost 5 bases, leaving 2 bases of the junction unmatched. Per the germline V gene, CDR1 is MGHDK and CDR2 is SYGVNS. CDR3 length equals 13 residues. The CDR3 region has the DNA TGTGCCAGCAGTCTAGGGGGCAACTATGGCTACACCTTC. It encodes CASSLGGNYGYTF.

The CDR3 here is CASSSLAGELTDTQYF. CDR3 nucleotides: TGTGCCAGCAGCTCCTTAGCGGGGGAGCTCACAGATACGCAGTATTTT. The chain carries TRBV9 and TRBJ2-3, with TRBD2 identical over 9 bases. Trimming removed 4 bases from V and 2 bases from J; junction bases left unmatched: 8. CDR3 size: 16 residues. Germline V gene lookup returns CDR1 SGDLS and CDR2 YYNGEE.

CDR3 sequence: CASSTYSEETQYF. The CDR3 DNA follows: TGTGCCAGCAGCACTTACAGTGAGGAGACCCAGTACTTC. The chain links TRBV7-2 to TRBJ2-5; no definite D call. The ends were cut back, 5 bases at V and 5 bases at J, with 12 bases in the middle. This CDR3 spans 13 amino acids. In germline, CDR1 is SGHTA, CDR2 FQGNSA.

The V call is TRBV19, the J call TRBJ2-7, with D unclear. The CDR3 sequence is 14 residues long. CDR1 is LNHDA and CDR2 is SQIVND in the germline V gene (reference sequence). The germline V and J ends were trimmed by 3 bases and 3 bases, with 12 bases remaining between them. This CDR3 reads CASSINLVGYEQYF. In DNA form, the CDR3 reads TGTGCCAGTAGTATCAACCTAGTAGGCTACGAGCAGTACTTC.

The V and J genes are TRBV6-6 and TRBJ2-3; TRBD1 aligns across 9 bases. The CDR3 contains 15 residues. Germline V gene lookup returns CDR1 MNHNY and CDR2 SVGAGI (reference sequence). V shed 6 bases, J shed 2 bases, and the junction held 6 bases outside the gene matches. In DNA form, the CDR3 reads TGTGCCAGCAGACCGGGACAGGGAAACACAGATACGCAGTATTTT. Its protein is CASRPGQGNTDTQYF.

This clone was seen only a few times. CDR3 region: CASSLVVAGGLNEQFF. CDR3 DNA sequence: TGTGCCAGCAGCTTAGTCGTAGCGGGGGGGCTGAATGAGCAGTTCTTC. J is TRBJ2-1 and V is TRBV7-6; TRBD2 agrees at 11 bases. CDR1 and CDR2 from the germline V gene are SGHVS and FNYEAQ. The V and J ends lost 1 base and 7 bases, in that order; junction bases with no gene match: 6. The CDR3 runs to 16 residues.

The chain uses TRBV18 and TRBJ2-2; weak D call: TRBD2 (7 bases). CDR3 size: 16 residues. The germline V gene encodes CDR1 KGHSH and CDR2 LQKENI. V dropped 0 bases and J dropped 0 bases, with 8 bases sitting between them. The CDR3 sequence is CASSPPGGPNTGELFF. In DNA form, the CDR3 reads TGTGCCAGCTCACCACCGGGGGGGCCGAACACCGGGGAGCTGTTTTTT.

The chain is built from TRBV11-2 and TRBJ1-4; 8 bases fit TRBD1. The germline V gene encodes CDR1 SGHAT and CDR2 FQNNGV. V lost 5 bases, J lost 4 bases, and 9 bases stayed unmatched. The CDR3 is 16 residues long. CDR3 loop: CASSVTTGGFNEKLFF. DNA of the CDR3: TGTGCCAGCAGCGTGACCACAGGGGGATTTAATGAAAAACTGTTTTTT.

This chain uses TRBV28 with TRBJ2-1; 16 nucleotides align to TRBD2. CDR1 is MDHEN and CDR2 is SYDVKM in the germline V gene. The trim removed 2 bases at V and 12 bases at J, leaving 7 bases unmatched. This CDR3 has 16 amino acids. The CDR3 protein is CASSLAGTSGGAGQFF. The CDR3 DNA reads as TGTGCCAGCAGTTTAGCCGGGACTAGCGGGGGGGCCGGGCAGTTCTTC.